The 29 T cell receptor beta chains listed next were all sequenced from one sample in a study of shared clonotypes between healthy human individuals. CD45RO-negative cells were positively selected for CCR7, leaving out terminally differentiated effector memory CD45RA+ cells. Clones were read by immunoSEQ multiplex PCR, and TCRdb kept only the in-frame ones, dropping some. The sample holds around 2.1 million clones; about 92% are singletons and the top ten take approximately 1.7%. The sequenced sample consisted of naive CD8+ T cells from PBMCs. The receptors originated from a young man in good health. Some clones in this sample may be carry-over from other donors' samples.

The rearrangement joins TRBV7-7 to TRBJ1-1; D gene unclear. Germline V gene data show CDR1 as SSHAT and CDR2 as FNYEAQ (reference sequence). Trimming pared 5 bases from V and 0 bases from J, leaving 7 bases between. The CDR3 runs 13 residues. The CDR3 is CASSQTLNTEAFF. In nucleotides, the CDR3 is TGTGCCAGCAGCCAGACCTTGAACACTGAAGCTTTCTTT. Looking up the rest from reference TRBV7-7 and TRBJ1-1 gives the full variable domain: GAGVSQSPRYKVTKRGQDVTLRCDPISSHATLYWYQQALGQGPEFLTYFNYEAQPDKSGLPSDRFSAERPEGSISTLTIQRTEQRDSAMYRCASSQTLNTEAFFGQGTRLTVV.

The CDR3 DNA reads as TGTGCCTGGAGTCTGGTAGGGGGCTTCGAGCAGTACTTC. Translating it yields CAWSLVGGFEQYF. This chain joins TRBV30 and TRBJ2-7, with 7 bases lining up with TRBD1. Trimming removed 2 bases from V and 6 bases from J; junction bases left unmatched: 7. There are 13 residues in the CDR3. Germline-derived CDR1 and CDR2 are GTSNPN and SVGIG (reference sequence).

This sequence joins TRBV9 and TRBJ2-1, with D possibly being TRBD1 or TRBD2 (5 bases each). The CDR3 totals 14 residues. Germline assignment: CDR1 SGDLS and CDR2 YYNGEE. V was trimmed by 4 bases and J by 7 bases, leaving 15 bases between them. The chain's CDR3 is CASSWGLSENEQFF. The DNA of the CDR3 is TGTGCCAGCAGCTGGGGGTTGTCAGAGAATGAGCAGTTCTTC.

This clone was recorded only once. CDR3: CASSNAGGPADTQYF. The DNA for the CDR3 is TGTGCCAGTAGTAATGCGGGAGGGCCTGCAGATACGCAGTATTTT. The chain links TRBV19 to TRBJ2-3; 9 nucleotides agree with TRBD2. Looked up from germline, CDR1 is LNHDA and CDR2 is SQIVND (reference sequence). This CDR3 is 15 amino acids long. Trimming cost V 4 bases and J 4 bases; bases outside gene matches: 6.

The genes are TRBV14 and TRBJ2-7; D not resolved. This CDR3 is built from 14 residues. Looked up from germline, CDR1 is SGHDN and CDR2 is FVKESK. Trimming pared 2 bases from V and 4 bases from J, leaving 12 bases between. The chain's CDR3 is CASSQKGGVYEQYF. The CDR3 nucleotides read TGTGCCAGCAGCCAAAAGGGTGGAGTGTACGAGCAGTACTTC. Drawing the rest from reference TRBV14 and TRBJ2-7, the complete variable domain is EAGVTQFPSHSVIEKGQTVTLRCDPISGHDNLYWYRRVMGKEIKFLLHFVKESKQDESGMPNNRFLAERTGGTYSTLKVQPAELEDSGVYFCASSQKGGVYEQYFGPGTRLTVT.

The CDR3 nucleotides are TGTGCCAGCAGTCCCCTACGAACGGACAGATCCGGGGAGCTGTTTTTT. Its protein product is CASSPLRTDRSGELFF. The rearrangement uses TRBV27 and TRBJ2-2; weak D call: TRBD1 (6 bases). Germline CDR1 MNHEY, CDR2 SMNVEV (reference sequence). The CDR3 is 16 residues long. Trimming stripped 5 bases from V and 6 bases from J, with 19 bases between.

V usage is TRBV27 and J usage is TRBJ2-7; 8 bases fit TRBD1. CDR3 length: 14 residues. V shed 3 bases, J shed 3 bases, and the junction held 4 bases outside the gene matches. Per germline, CDR1 MNHEY and CDR2 SMNVEV (reference sequence). The CDR3 DNA sequence: TGTGCCAGCAGTTTGGACAGGGCGCGCTACGAGCAGTACTTC. It specifies CASSLDRARYEQYF.

The chain has TRBV28 and TRBJ2-7; no reliable D call. The CDR3 is 14 amino acids. CDR1 and CDR2 from the germline V gene are MDHEN and SYDVKM. V was shortened by 1 base and J by 5 bases, with 12 bases between the two germline ends. The CDR3 here is CASSLSGEEDEQYF. DNA for the CDR3: TGTGCCAGCAGTTTATCCGGAGAGGAAGACGAGCAGTACTTC.

The J gene is TRBJ2-1, the V gene TRBV2; TRBD2 is a possible D gene (6 bases). CDR1 and CDR2 from the germline V gene are SNHLY and FYNNEI. V lost 6 bases, J lost 4 bases, and 16 bases lay in between. The CDR3 is 15 amino acids. The DNA of the CDR3 is TGTGCCAGCAGCCCTCCGGCTAGCGCGTACAATGAGCAGTTCTTC. Its protein product is CASSPPASAYNEQFF. Combining the CDR3 with reference TRBV2 and TRBJ2-1 gives the whole variable domain EPEVTQTPSHQVTQMGQEVILRCVPISNHLYFYWYRQILGQKVEFLVSFYNNEISEKSEIFDDQFSVERPDGSNFTLKIRSTKLEDSAMYFCASSPPASAYNEQFFGPGTRLTVL.

This rearrangement joins TRBV10-3 to TRBJ2-2; D not certain. This CDR3 is 14 amino acids long. V was cut by 0 bases and J by 6 bases, with 8 bases left in between. The V gene's germline CDR1 is ENHRY and CDR2 SYGVKD. The CDR3 protein is CAISESTRPGELFF. CDR3 coding DNA: TGTGCCATCAGTGAGTCGACGCGTCCCGGGGAGCTGTTTTTT.

The table lists this clone with a few counts. The gene calls are TRBV30 and TRBJ1-1; unclear D gene. This CDR3 region has 11 residues. CDR1 GTSNPN and CDR2 SVGIG come from the germline V gene (reference sequence). Trimming removed 0 bases from V and 4 bases from J, with 3 bases in between. The CDR3 DNA sequence: TGTGCCTGGAGTGTAGTCACTGAAGCTTTCTTT. Amino acids: CAWSVVTEAFF.

The chain recombines TRBV6-5 with TRBJ2-1; D is possibly TRBD2 (5 bases). Germline-derived CDR1 and CDR2 are MNHEY and SVGAGI. The length of the CDR3 is 15 residues. V shed 5 bases and J shed 8 bases, with 19 bases lying between them. CDR3 sequence (DNA): TGTGCCAGCAGTACCCGATTTCGGGGTGGGGATGAGCAGTTCTTC. Its protein is CASSTRFRGGDEQFF.

This clone was recorded once. Other nucleotide sequences in the sample specify the same CDR3. V gene TRBV7-9 combines with J gene TRBJ2-7; 9 bases line up with TRBD2. The V gene end was trimmed by 5 bases and the J gene end by 4 bases; junction bases not matched to a gene: 12. Germline CDR1 reads SEHNR; CDR2 reads FQNEAQ (reference sequence). The CDR3 extends over 16 amino acids. The CDR3 protein is CASSLRLAESSYEQYF. In DNA, the CDR3 is TGTGCCAGCAGCCTACGACTAGCGGAGTCCTCATACGAGCAGTACTTC.

V is TRBV2 and J is TRBJ1-2; D is uncertain. CDR1 is SNHLY, CDR2 FYNNEI, per germline. Trimming left V 6 bases short and J 2 bases short, with 10 bases between. CDR3 length: 13 residues. DNA for the CDR3: TGTGCCAGCAGCGATTCCGGCAACTATGGCTACACCTTC. Translation: CASSDSGNYGYTF.

The chain carries TRBV10-3 and TRBJ2-7; D ambiguous. Between the trimmed V and J ends, which lost 3 bases and 0 bases, there was a span of 12 bases. The CDR3 loop spans 15 amino acids. Germline V gene sequence: CDR1 ENHRY, CDR2 SYGVKD. In DNA form, the CDR3 reads TGTGCCATCAGTGATAATTCTAGTCCCTCCTACGAGCAGTACTTC. Residues: CAISDNSSPSYEQYF.

This rearrangement joins TRBV5-4 to TRBJ2-7, with TRBD1 identical over 9 bases. Germline CDR1 reads SGHNT; CDR2 reads YYREEE (reference sequence). V gave up 3 bases and J gave up 7 bases; unmatched junction bases: 8. This CDR3 spans 14 amino acids. DNA of the CDR3: TGTGCCAGCAGCTCCGGGACAGGGAGAAAGGAGCAGTACTTC. Protein product: CASSSGTGRKEQYF.

The genes are TRBV5-6 and TRBJ1-1, with a weak D call TRBD1 (5 bases). This CDR3 is built from 15 residues. Looked up from germline, CDR1 is SGHDT and CDR2 is YYEEEE. Trimming removed 1 base at V and 3 bases at J, with 13 bases between. Here the CDR3 reads CASSLLRGGDTEAFF. The CDR3 DNA reads TGTGCCAGCAGCTTGTTAAGGGGAGGGGACACTGAAGCTTTCTTT.

The DNA for the CDR3 is TGTGCCAGCAGCCAAGGAGACGGTGAGGGGGTAGTAAACATTCAGTACTTC. Encoded protein: CASSQGDGEGVVNIQYF. The V and J genes are TRBV4-2 and TRBJ2-4; TRBD1 is a possible D gene (6 bases). With 1 base removed from V and 6 bases from J, the gap between germline ends came to 19 bases. The length of the CDR3 is 17 residues. The V gene's germline CDR1 is LGHNA and CDR2 YNFKEQ.

The rearrangement uses TRBV6-5 and TRBJ1-5, with D uncertain. Per germline, CDR1 MNHEY and CDR2 SVGAGI. V lost 0 bases to trimming and J lost 2 bases, with 8 bases between them. The CDR3 covers 15 residues. The CDR3 coding sequence is TGTGCCAGCAGTTACTCCCCCGGGGGCAATCAGCCCCAGCATTTT. Its translation: CASSYSPGGNQPQHF.

The chain links TRBV6-5 to TRBJ2-3, with 8 bases identical to TRBD2. This CDR3 is built from 14 residues. V shed 6 bases and J 2 bases; nucleotides not matched to a gene: 4. The germline V gene encodes CDR1 MNHEY and CDR2 SVGAGI. CDR3 residues: CASSLSGVTDTQYF. CDR3 coding DNA: TGTGCCAGCAGCCTTAGCGGGGTCACAGATACGCAGTATTTT.

The V call is TRBV11-1, the J call TRBJ1-2, with 8 bases aligning to TRBD1. CDR1 and CDR2 from the germline V gene are SGHAT and FQDESV (reference sequence). With 5 bases clipped from V and 6 bases from J, the junction kept 11 bases outside the gene matches. The CDR3 consists of 15 residues. CDR3 protein: CASSPSPPGGDGYTF. DNA of the CDR3: TGTGCCAGCAGCCCTTCCCCGCCAGGGGGCGATGGCTACACCTTC.

The chain uses TRBV4-3 and TRBJ2-2, with TRBD2 matching 9 bases. The J segment lost 1 base and the V segment lost 1 base, leaving 7 bases of the junction unmatched. Germline CDR1 is LGHNA and CDR2 is YSLEER. This CDR3 is 18 amino acids long. The CDR3 here is CASSQAWGGRGNTGELFF. The DNA of the CDR3 is TGCGCCAGCAGCCAAGCGTGGGGCGGGAGGGGGAACACCGGGGAGCTGTTTTTT.

The chain has TRBV21-1 and TRBJ2-5; no DNA check was done on the table's D call, TRBD1. TRBV21-1 is a pseudogene locus. The CDR3 is 15 amino acids. Written as DNA, the CDR3 is TGTGCCAGCATCCAAGCGGGACAGGACCAAGAGACCCAGTACTTC. Encoded protein: CASIQAGQDQETQYF.

The chain combines TRBV27 with TRBJ2-7; TRBD2 aligns across 7 bases. CDR1 MNHEY and CDR2 SMNVEV come from the germline V gene (reference sequence). Trimming at V came to 3 bases and at J to 2 bases, leaving 13 bases not matched to a gene. The CDR3 runs to 17 residues. CDR3: CASSFRLGGVGAYEQYF. The DNA for the CDR3 is TGTGCCAGCAGTTTCCGCCTGGGGGGGGTAGGGGCCTACGAGCAGTACTTC.

This chain joins TRBV15 and TRBJ1-4, with D unclear. The CDR3 extends over 14 amino acids. Trimming shortened V by 3 bases and J by 4 bases, and 9 bases separated the two germline ends. Per germline, CDR1 LNHNV and CDR2 YYDKDF (reference sequence). The chain's CDR3 is CATSSGPFNEKLFF. CDR3 DNA sequence: TGTGCCACCAGCAGCGGGCCGTTTAATGAAAAACTGTTTTTT.

The chain is built from TRBV27 and TRBJ2-1; D not certain. CDR3 length equals 14 residues. CDR1 and CDR2 from the germline V gene are MNHEY and SMNVEV (reference sequence). Trimming shortened V by 2 bases and J by 5 bases, and 10 bases separated the two germline ends. CDR3 in DNA: TGTGCCAGCAGTTTAGGTGGACCCAACAATGAGCAGTTCTTC. This translates into CASSLGGPNNEQFF.

The chain joins TRBV13 to TRBJ2-7; D may match TRBD1 or TRBD2 (6 bases each). The CDR3 has 14 amino acids. CDR1 and CDR2 (germline): PRHDT, FYEKMQ (reference sequence). The germline V and J ends were trimmed by 5 bases and 3 bases, with 14 bases remaining between them. CDR3 DNA: TGTGCCAGCAGCGCGCGGGACACCTACTACGAGCAGTACTTC. It is translated as CASSARDTYYEQYF.

The V and J genes are TRBV11-2 and TRBJ2-3; D possibly corresponds to TRBD2 (5 bases). Per germline, CDR1 SGHAT and CDR2 FQNNGV. The CDR3 covers 14 residues. V was trimmed by 1 base and J by 2 bases, leaving 7 bases between them. In nucleotides, the CDR3 is TGTGCCAGCAGCTTAGGAGGGAACACAGATACGCAGTATTTT. Encoded protein: CASSLGGNTDTQYF.

This sequence joins TRBV11-2 and TRBJ2-5; the match to TRBD2 covers 9 bases. With V trimmed by 7 bases and J by 2 bases, 17 bases remained unmatched. The V gene's germline CDR1 is SGHAT and CDR2 FQNNGV. There are 18 residues in the CDR3. The CDR3 DNA follows: TGTGCCAGCAACACCGGGGGGAGACTAGCGGCCTTTCAAGAGACCCAGTACTTC. It encodes CASNTGGRLAAFQETQYF.